This TCR beta chain came from a study of T cell responses to AZD1222 COVID-19 vaccine. Clones were sequenced by immunoSEQ multiplex PCR, and TCRdb holds only the in-frame ones, with some missing. The table lists 100,000 to 150,000 clones, around 86% of them singletons. This CDR3 is 22 amino acids long. The V end lost 4 bases, the J end lost 0 bases, and 31 bases lay between the germline ends. Germline lookup yields CDR1 LGHDT and CDR2 YNNKEL (reference sequence). The chain recombines TRBV3-1 (or the pseudogene TRBV3-2) with TRBJ2-1, with D possibly being TRBD1 (7 bases). Specimen: peripheral blood, collected on day 0 of AZD1222 vaccination. The receptor's source is an adult in good health. The CDR3 region is CASSRAWAGGQGRKSSYNEQFF. The CDR3 DNA is TGTGCCAGCAGCCGGGCTTGGGCAGGGGGGCAAGGTAGGAAGAGCTCCTACAATGAGCAGTTCTTC.